This TCR beta chain was sequenced for a study of CD8 T cells in Susac syndrome. Sequencing of TCR beta, carried out with a high-throughput approach, was applied to CD8+ and CD4+ T cells from the blood. The multiple sclerosis controls, all treatment-naive patients, had relapsing-remitting disease that was stable or active. In contrast to the negatively isolated CD8+ and CD4+ T cells, TEMRA cells were FACS-enriched. Random hexamers were used to reverse transcribe the RNA input (roughly 0.5 to 1 ug). immunoSEQ multiplex PCR amplified TCR beta CDR3 across 54 Vbeta, 13 Jbeta. MiXCR, run by TCRdb on the immunoSEQ multiplex PCR reads, gives a single entry per CDR3 protein. Among a few hundred thousand distinct CDR3 sequences, around 89% were seen once, and the ten largest hold around 0.18%. CDR1 and CDR2 from the germline V gene are SGHVS and FNYEAQ. The J segment lost 1 base and the V segment lost 5 bases, leaving 3 bases of the junction unmatched. This CDR3 region has 14 residues.

Material: CD8+ T cells from PBMCs. The source is a human donor with multiple sclerosis. The V gene is TRBV7-6, the J gene TRBJ2-5; TRBD2 agrees at 8 bases. The CDR3 protein is CASSPTSGQETQYF. As DNA, the CDR3 is TGTGCCAGCAGCCCTACTAGCGGCCAAGAGACCCAGTACTTC.